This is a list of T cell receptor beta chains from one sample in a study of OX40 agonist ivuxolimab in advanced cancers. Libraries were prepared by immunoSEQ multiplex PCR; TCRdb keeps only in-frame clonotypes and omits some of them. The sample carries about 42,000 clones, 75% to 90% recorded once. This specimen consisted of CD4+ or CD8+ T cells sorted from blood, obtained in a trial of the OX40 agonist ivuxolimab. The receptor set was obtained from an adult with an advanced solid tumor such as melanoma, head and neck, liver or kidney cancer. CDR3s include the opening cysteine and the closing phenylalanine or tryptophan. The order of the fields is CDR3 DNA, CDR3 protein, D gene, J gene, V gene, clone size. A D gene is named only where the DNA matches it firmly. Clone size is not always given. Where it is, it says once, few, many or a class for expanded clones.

cdr3_nt: TGTGCCTGGAGTACGGGACAGCCCCAGCATTTT
cdr3_aa: CAWSTGQPQHF
d_call: .
j_call: TRBJ1-5
v_call: TRBV30
clone_size: few

cdr3_nt: TGCGCCAGCAGCCACCCCCGGACGGACGAGCAGTACTTC
cdr3_aa: CASSHPRTDEQYF
d_call: .
j_call: TRBJ2-7
v_call: TRBV4-1
clone_size: few

cdr3_nt: TGCGCCAGCAGCCAAGATAGGAGCGGGGGGCCCCGAGAGACCCAGTACTTC
cdr3_aa: CASSQDRSGGPRETQYF
d_call: TRBD2
j_call: TRBJ2-5
v_call: TRBV4-3
clone_size: .

cdr3_nt: TGTGCCAGCAGTGAAAGGGGTTATGACACTGAAGCTTTCTTT
cdr3_aa: CASSERGYDTEAFF
d_call: .
j_call: TRBJ1-1
v_call: TRBV6-1
clone_size: .

cdr3_nt: TGTGCCAGCAGCGGCGGGACAGGGATACTAGCCAAAAACATTCAGTACTTC
cdr3_aa: CASSGGTGILAKNIQYF
d_call: TRBD1
j_call: TRBJ2-4
v_call: TRBV5-4
clone_size: .

cdr3_nt: TGCGCCAGCAGCCAAAGTGGTGCCGACAGGAGATATCAGCCCCAGCATTTT
cdr3_aa: CASSQSGADRRYQPQHF
d_call: .
j_call: TRBJ1-5
v_call: TRBV4-1
clone_size: .

cdr3_nt: TGTGCCAGCAGCTTCGGCAGGACGTACCAAGAGACCCAGTACTTC
cdr3_aa: CASSFGRTYQETQYF
d_call: .
j_call: TRBJ2-5
v_call: TRBV5-8
clone_size: once

cdr3_nt: TGTGCCAGCAGCCCGTGGGGTGGCGAGACCCAGTACTTC
cdr3_aa: CASSPWGGETQYF
d_call: .
j_call: TRBJ2-5
v_call: TRBV7-9
clone_size: .

cdr3_nt: TGTGCCAGTGGGGCCGTTGAAGCTTTCTTT
cdr3_aa: CASGAVEAFF
d_call: .
j_call: TRBJ1-1
v_call: TRBV19
clone_size: .

cdr3_nt: TGTGCCACCAGTGCCGAGCAGTACTTC
cdr3_aa: CATSAEQYF
d_call: .
j_call: TRBJ2-7
v_call: TRBV6-5
clone_size: .

cdr3_nt: TGCGCCAGCAGCTCCAATTTGAACACTGAAGCTTTCTTT
cdr3_aa: CASSSNLNTEAFF
d_call: .
j_call: TRBJ1-1
v_call: TRBV5-1
clone_size: .

cdr3_nt: TGTGCCAGCAGTCCAGAGACTCATCCCAATGAGCAGTTCTTC
cdr3_aa: CASSPETHPNEQFF
d_call: .
j_call: TRBJ2-1
v_call: TRBV6-5
clone_size: .

cdr3_nt: TGTGCCAGCAGCTTGCAGGACTACGAGCAGTACTTC
cdr3_aa: CASSLQDYEQYF
d_call: .
j_call: TRBJ2-7
v_call: TRBV11-1
clone_size: .

cdr3_nt: TGTGCCAGCAACCACCCAGGGACTTCTACCGCAGATACGCAGTATTTT
cdr3_aa: CASNHPGTSTADTQYF
d_call: .
j_call: TRBJ2-3
v_call: TRBV9
clone_size: .

cdr3_nt: TGCGCCAGCAGTGGGGATAGACTAGCGGGGCTCACAGATACGCAGTATTTT
cdr3_aa: CASSGDRLAGLTDTQYF
d_call: TRBD2
j_call: TRBJ2-3
v_call: TRBV10-1
clone_size: .

cdr3_nt: TGTGCCAGCAGTACAAGGGGGGTAAAAACTGAAGCTTTCTTT
cdr3_aa: CASSTRGVKTEAFF
d_call: .
j_call: TRBJ1-1
v_call: TRBV28
clone_size: .

cdr3_nt: TGTGCCAGCAGTTACTCGATAGGCCCAGGGCGGACTGAAGCTTTCTTT
cdr3_aa: CASSYSIGPGRTEAFF
d_call: .
j_call: TRBJ1-1
v_call: TRBV6-5
clone_size: once

cdr3_nt: TGTGCCAGCAGTCACCATCGGGGGACTGAAGCTTTCTTT
cdr3_aa: CASSHHRGTEAFF
d_call: .
j_call: TRBJ1-1
v_call: TRBV6-5
clone_size: .

cdr3_nt: TGTGCCAGTTCTCGCGACAGGGCACGATGGAATTCACCCCTCCACTTT
cdr3_aa: CASSRDRARWNSPLHF
d_call: TRBD1
j_call: TRBJ1-6
v_call: TRBV27
clone_size: .

cdr3_nt: TGTGCCAGCAGTCCTCTACAGGGGTGGACTGAAGCTTTCTTT
cdr3_aa: CASSPLQGWTEAFF
d_call: TRBD1
j_call: TRBJ1-1
v_call: TRBV27
clone_size: .

cdr3_nt: TGTGCCAGCAGCCCCCCGGGTGCCTACGAGCAGTACTTC
cdr3_aa: CASSPPGAYEQYF
d_call: .
j_call: TRBJ2-7
v_call: TRBV9
clone_size: .

cdr3_nt: TGTGCCAGCAGCTTTGGGACTAGCGGGGACTACGAGCAGTACTTC
cdr3_aa: CASSFGTSGDYEQYF
d_call: TRBD2
j_call: TRBJ2-7
v_call: TRBV7-6
clone_size: .

cdr3_nt: TGTGCCAGCGGACGGATGGAGACCCAGTACTTC
cdr3_aa: CASGRMETQYF
d_call: .
j_call: TRBJ2-5
v_call: TRBV27
clone_size: .

cdr3_nt: TGCAGCGTTACCAGCGGTAGGGATACGCAGTATTTT
cdr3_aa: CSVTSGRDTQYF
d_call: .
j_call: TRBJ2-3
v_call: TRBV29-1
clone_size: .

cdr3_nt: TGTGCCAGCAGCGAGGGACTCAAAGGCGGCTACACCTTC
cdr3_aa: CASSEGLKGGYTF
d_call: .
j_call: TRBJ1-2
v_call: TRBV7-9
clone_size: .

cdr3_nt: TGTGCCAGCAGCTTATACAGGGGAAGAGGGGAAAAACTGTTTTTT
cdr3_aa: CASSLYRGRGEKLFF
d_call: TRBD1
j_call: TRBJ1-4
v_call: TRBV13
clone_size: .

cdr3_nt: TGTGCCAGCAGCTTAATGACTAGCGGGACTGAGCAGTTCTTC
cdr3_aa: CASSLMTSGTEQFF
d_call: TRBD2
j_call: TRBJ2-1
v_call: TRBV7-2
clone_size: .

cdr3_nt: TGTGCCAGCAGCCCGGGACAGGAGAGCACAGATACGCAGTATTTT
cdr3_aa: CASSPGQESTDTQYF
d_call: TRBD1
j_call: TRBJ2-3
v_call: TRBV9
clone_size: .

cdr3_nt: TGTGCCAGCAGTTACGGCGGGAAAGCCTACGAGCAGTACTTC
cdr3_aa: CASSYGGKAYEQYF
d_call: .
j_call: TRBJ2-7
v_call: TRBV6-5
clone_size: .

cdr3_nt: TGTGCCAGCAGCGGGGGGCGGGACTCCCTTAATTCGTGGTTCTTC
cdr3_aa: CASSGGRDSLNSWFF
d_call: .
j_call: TRBJ2-1
v_call: TRBV9
clone_size: .

cdr3_nt: TGTGCCAGCAGCTACAGTAGCGGGAGGCCCCACGAGCAGTACTTC
cdr3_aa: CASSYSSGRPHEQYF
d_call: TRBD2
j_call: TRBJ2-7
v_call: TRBV9
clone_size: .

cdr3_nt: TGTGCCAGCAGTTACGGGGGGGCAGATACGCAGTATTTT
cdr3_aa: CASSYGGADTQYF
d_call: TRBD2
j_call: TRBJ2-3
v_call: TRBV6-5
clone_size: .

cdr3_nt: TGTGCCAGCAGCTTTACAGGGAACGGAAATACCCGCTCCTACGAGCAGTACTTC
cdr3_aa: CASSFTGNGNTRSYEQYF
d_call: .
j_call: TRBJ2-7
v_call: TRBV7-8
clone_size: .

cdr3_nt: TGTGCCAGCGGGACAGGGGTCCCCGGGGAGCTGTTTTTT
cdr3_aa: CASGTGVPGELFF
d_call: TRBD1
j_call: TRBJ2-2
v_call: TRBV27
clone_size: .

cdr3_nt: TGTGCCAGCAGTTTATATAGCGGGAGGGGCCATGAGCAGTTCTTC
cdr3_aa: CASSLYSGRGHEQFF
d_call: TRBD2
j_call: TRBJ2-1
v_call: TRBV27
clone_size: .

cdr3_nt: TGCAGCGTAACTAGTTCCGAAGACCACACAGATACGCAGTATTTT
cdr3_aa: CSVTSSEDHTDTQYF
d_call: .
j_call: TRBJ2-3
v_call: TRBV29-1
clone_size: .

cdr3_nt: TGTGCCAGCAACCCCGCGGTGGACCCAGATACGCAGTATTTT
cdr3_aa: CASNPAVDPDTQYF
d_call: .
j_call: TRBJ2-3
v_call: TRBV6-5
clone_size: .

cdr3_nt: TGCGCCAGCAGCTTGGGGGACGTTCCTACCTTC
cdr3_aa: CASSLGDVPTF
d_call: .
j_call: TRBJ1-2
v_call: TRBV5-1
clone_size: .

cdr3_nt: TGCGCCAGCAGCCCCGGGTATGGAAACACCATATATTTT
cdr3_aa: CASSPGYGNTIYF
d_call: .
j_call: TRBJ1-3
v_call: TRBV5-1
clone_size: .

cdr3_nt: TGTGCCATCAGTGACCTCCCGGGGAAGGGGAACTCTGGAAACACCATATATTTT
cdr3_aa: CAISDLPGKGNSGNTIYF
d_call: .
j_call: TRBJ1-3
v_call: TRBV10-3
clone_size: once

cdr3_nt: TGTGCCAGCAGCCGTAGTCGGACAAGGACGGGGCCGAATGGCTACACCTTC
cdr3_aa: CASSRSRTRTGPNGYTF
d_call: .
j_call: TRBJ1-2
v_call: TRBV11-2
clone_size: .

cdr3_nt: TGTGCCAGCAGCCCCACCCGAGGGGTCTCTGGAAACACCATATATTTT
cdr3_aa: CASSPTRGVSGNTIYF
d_call: .
j_call: TRBJ1-3
v_call: TRBV9
clone_size: .

cdr3_nt: TGTGCCAGCAGTGAATCGCCAGAACCTAATGAAAAACTGTTTTTT
cdr3_aa: CASSESPEPNEKLFF
d_call: .
j_call: TRBJ1-4
v_call: TRBV6-1
clone_size: once

cdr3_nt: TGTGCCAGCAGCTTGGGATCAGGGCGCGAGCAGTACTTC
cdr3_aa: CASSLGSGREQYF
d_call: .
j_call: TRBJ2-7
v_call: TRBV5-6
clone_size: .